The 9 T cell receptor beta chains listed next were all sequenced from one sample in a study of molecular identifiers for immune sequencing clone quantification. From the PCR reads, TCRdb called clonotypes with MiXCR, one entry per CDR3 protein. This sample has approximately 550,000 distinct CDR3 sequences; approximately 25% occur once, and the top ten carry around 0.79%. The sample was naive CD8+ T cells from blood, with Jurkat cell RNA spiked in. As to subset: FACS-sorted CD8+CD4-CCR7+CD45RA+ naive T cells. Every receptor here comes from a human donor in good health. Some libraries in this study had Jurkat cell RNA spiked in.

The V and J genes are TRBV20-1 and TRBJ1-5; D possibly corresponds to TRBD1 (5 bases). Germline CDR1 DFQATT, CDR2 SNEGSKA (reference sequence). The V gene lost 0 bases and the J gene lost 4 bases, with 13 bases spanning the gap. The CDR3 is made up of 15 amino acids. CDR3 sequence (DNA): TGCAGTGCTAGAGACCCCCTGGGGGTTAATCAGCCCCAGCATTTT. Translating gives CSARDPLGVNQPQHF.

The chain recombines TRBV5-6 with TRBJ2-5; D is undetermined. CDR3 length: 13 residues. V was shortened by 0 bases and J by 2 bases, with 5 bases between the two germline ends. CDR1 is SGHDT, CDR2 YYEEEE, per germline. CDR3 DNA sequence: TGTGCCAGCAGCTTGGAAGAACAAGAGACCCAGTACTTC. Its protein product is CASSLEEQETQYF.

The chain combines TRBV5-1 with TRBJ2-3; D perhaps matches TRBD1 (5 bases). Per the germline V gene, CDR1 is SGHRS and CDR2 is YFSETQ. V dropped 1 base and J dropped 2 bases, with 11 bases sitting between them. This CDR3 has 15 amino acids. The CDR3 nucleotides are TGCGCCAGCAGCTTGTATAGACAGAACACAGATACGCAGTATTTT. Translation gives CASSLYRQNTDTQYF.

The CDR3 bases are TGTGCCAGCAGCCGGGACAGAAGGGGCTACGAGCAGTACTTC. Amino acids: CASSRDRRGYEQYF. The rearrangement links TRBV6-2 or TRBV6-3 to TRBJ2-7; 7 nucleotides match TRBD1. Germline CDR1 and CDR2: MNHEY and SVGEGT. Trimming cost V 6 bases and J 3 bases; bases outside gene matches: 8. The CDR3 runs to 14 residues.

This clonotype showed up many times. The chain joins TRBV23-1 to TRBJ1-2; D call uncertain. TRBV23-1 is designated an ORF whose function remains uncertain. Trimming shortened V by 3 bases and J by 4 bases, and 6 bases separated the two germline ends. The CDR3 runs 12 residues. The CDR3 region is CASSHRPYGYTF. In nucleotides, the CDR3 is TGCGCCAGCAGTCACCGCCCCTATGGCTACACCTTC.

This clonotype has at least ten counts. V usage is TRBV20-1 and J usage is TRBJ2-5, with a weak D call TRBD1 (6 bases). The CDR3 runs 15 residues. Germline assignment: CDR1 DFQATT and CDR2 SNEGSKA (reference sequence). The germline V and J ends were trimmed by 0 bases and 10 bases, with 21 bases remaining between them. The CDR3 DNA reads TGCAGTGCTAGAGATTACAGGGTCCCGCCTCTTGTCCAGTACTTC. As protein: CSARDYRVPPLVQYF.

The chain uses TRBV5-6 and TRBJ2-7, with D tentatively TRBD2 (6 bases). The CDR3 runs to 15 residues. Germline V gives CDR1 SGHDT, CDR2 YYEEEE. Trimming took 3 bases from V and 3 from J, leaving 16 bases between them. The CDR3, as DNA: TGTGCCAGCAGCTGGGGACTGGTCCCAAACTACGAGCAGTACTTC. Amino acid sequence: CASSWGLVPNYEQYF.

The CDR3 loop is CASSRLRGRLARETQYF. DNA for the CDR3: TGTGCCAGCAGCAGACTTAGAGGGAGACTAGCGAGAGAGACCCAGTACTTC. V gene TRBV21-1 combines with J gene TRBJ2-5; the DNA was not compared with TRBD2, the D call given in the table. TRBV21-1 constitutes a pseudogene. The CDR3 spans 17 residues.

V gene TRBV4-1 combines with J gene TRBJ2-1; 13 bases fit TRBD2. The V segment lost 1 base and the J segment 16 bases; nucleotides outside the gene matches: 4. The CDR3 consists of 13 residues. Germline CDR1 is MGHRA and CDR2 is YSYEKL. CDR3 loop: CASSQARTSGGFF. In DNA, the CDR3 is TGCGCCAGCAGCCAAGCTAGGACTAGCGGGGGTTTCTTC.